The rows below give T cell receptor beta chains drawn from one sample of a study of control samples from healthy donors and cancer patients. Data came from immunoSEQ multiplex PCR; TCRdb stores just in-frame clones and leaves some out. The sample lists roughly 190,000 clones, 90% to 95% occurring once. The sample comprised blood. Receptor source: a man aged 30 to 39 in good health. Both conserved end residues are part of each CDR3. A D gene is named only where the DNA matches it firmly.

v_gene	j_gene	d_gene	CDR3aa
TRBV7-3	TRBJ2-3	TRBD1	CASSEGQGWSNTQYF
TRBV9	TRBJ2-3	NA	CASSVGDDTQYF
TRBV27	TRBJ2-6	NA	CASSARLSSGANVLTF
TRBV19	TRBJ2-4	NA	CASALGFIQYF
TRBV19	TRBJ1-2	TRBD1	CASSSFSGGRRGYTF
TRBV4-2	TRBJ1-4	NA	CASSQQSTNEKLFF
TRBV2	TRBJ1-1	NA	CASSPGDYTEAFF
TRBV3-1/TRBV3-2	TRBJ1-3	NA	CASSLRGSGNTIYF
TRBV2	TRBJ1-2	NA	CASSEAGRRYGYTF
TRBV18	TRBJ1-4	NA	CASSPASVGNEKLFF
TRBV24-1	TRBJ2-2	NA	CATGSISGEGGELFF
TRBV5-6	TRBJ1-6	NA	CASSLYQGVGSPLHF
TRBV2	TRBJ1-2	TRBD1	CASSPQGRYGYTF
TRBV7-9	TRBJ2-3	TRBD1	CASSLRQGLTDTQYF
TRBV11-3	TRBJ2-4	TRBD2	CASSSGTSGGANIQYF
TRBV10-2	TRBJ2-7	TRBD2	CASSESGLAGGYEQYF
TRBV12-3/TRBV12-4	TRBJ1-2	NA	CASSLNGYTF
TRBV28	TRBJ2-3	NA	CATSAEFKTSTDTQYF
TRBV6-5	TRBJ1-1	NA	CASSPRAGTRAEAFF
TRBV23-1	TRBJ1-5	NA	CASSQSGRAQHF
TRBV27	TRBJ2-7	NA	CASSLKAGRAYEQYF
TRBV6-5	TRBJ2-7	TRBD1	CASSRENRGTYEQYF
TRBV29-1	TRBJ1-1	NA	CSVAGLGTEAFF
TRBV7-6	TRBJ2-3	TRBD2	CASSLRSGENTDTQYF
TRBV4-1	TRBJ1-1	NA	CASSPGGNTEAFF
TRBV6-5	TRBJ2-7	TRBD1	CASSYGTGLYEQYF
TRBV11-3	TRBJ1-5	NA	CASSSPPLRGGRNNQPQHF
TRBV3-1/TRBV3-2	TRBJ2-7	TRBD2	CASSQVRLGTSGGGSYEQYF
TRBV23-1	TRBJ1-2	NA	CASSRRGPNYGYTF
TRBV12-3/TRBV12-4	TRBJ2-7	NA	CASNGGVAYEQYF
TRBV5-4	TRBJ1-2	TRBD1	CASSVSGGNYGYTF
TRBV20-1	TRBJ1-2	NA	CSASHRVSGGYTF
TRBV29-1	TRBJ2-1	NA	CSVGGLAFDNEQFF
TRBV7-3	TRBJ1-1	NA	CASSSGGGGSATEAFF
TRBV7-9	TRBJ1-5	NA	CASSSDRSYSNQPQHF
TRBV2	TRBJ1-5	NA	CASGFNQPQHF
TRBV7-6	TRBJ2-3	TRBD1	CASSRGQGWADTQYF
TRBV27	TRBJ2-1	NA	CASRPDTSYNEQFF
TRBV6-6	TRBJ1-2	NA	CASSRDYGYTF
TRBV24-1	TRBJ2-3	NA	CATGITGLSTDTQYF